The clone carrying this T cell receptor beta chain came up once. The germline gives CDR1 SEHNR, CDR2 FQNEAQ (reference sequence). The germline V and J ends were trimmed by 5 bases and 6 bases, with 13 bases remaining between them. The CDR3 sequence is 13 residues long. These data belong to a study of T cell clones after liver transplantation. Study-wide context: Immunosuppression withdrawal was tried within 2 years after liver transplantation in this trial. Three of eight recipients were HCV-positive; others had non-autoimmune, non-viral indications.

The protocol was immunoSEQ multiplex PCR, while the TCRdb copy is restricted to in-frame clones and leaves out a portion. The table records about 11,000 clones, about 76% of them present only once. Sorting of unstimulated PBMCs yielded separate CD3+CD4+ and CD3+CD8+ fractions. The J gene is TRBJ1-2, the V gene TRBV7-9, with no clear D. This sequence was found in a human patient who received a liver transplant. Some T cells may be the graft donor's. The sequencing used CD4+ T cells from blood, collected around 32 months after liver transplant. CDR3 loop: CASSHPTRDGYTF. CDR3 in DNA: TGTGCCAGCAGCCACCCGACCCGGGATGGCTACACCTTC.